This T cell receptor beta chain derives from a study of blood T cells in healthy people across ages (dated by TCRdb to between 2015 and 2017). Describing the broader study: In model experiments, roughly one uniquely barcoded TCR beta cDNA molecule per two T cells was captured by template switching. To track age-related changes in TCR beta repertoire diversity, the study relied on deep sequencing normalized with unique cDNA molecular identifiers. The donors were split into four age groups: young (average about 16 years), middle-aged (39), aged (around 67) and long-lived (roughly 86). For two donors (one aged 18 to 29 and one aged 80 or older), the study analyzed two additional independent replicas of 1 million unique cDNA reads from the same blood draw.

Library creation used 5' RACE. This sample was sequenced with an Illumina HiSeq 2500. A second roughly 6 to 11 cycle PCR used a sample-barcoded 5' primer and a J-beta primer mix. A unique molecular identifier was introduced onto each TCR beta cDNA molecule by a template-switch 5' adaptor carrying 12 random nucleotides. At least 3 million CDR3-containing paired-end reads were obtained from each sample. All of the RNA was converted into first-strand cDNA using the Mint cDNA synthesis kit, with a TRBC-specific oligonucleotide serving as the primer. Following uracil-DNA glycosylase treatment, a first 18-cycle PCR with universal primers M1SS and BC2_uni_R was performed on all cDNA. As for the authors' bioinformatics: Each sample was normalized by randomly selecting 1 million high-quality reads, each carrying a distinct molecular identifier. Instead of being binned into consensus sequences, reads that shared molecular identifiers were thrown out. MiTCR, with a Q25 quality threshold and the strictest error-elimination algorithm, was used for CDR3 identification, clonotype clustering and error correction. A nonparametric unseen species model with Euler transformation was used to estimate lower-bound total TCR beta diversity. Starting from the raw public reads, TCRdb applied fastp trimming at Q25, assembled clones with MiXCR and retained in-frame beta chains. Every distinct CDR3 protein forms one entry, paired with its most common genes and DNA. TCRdb's processing, not the authors' own work, is the source of the V and J calls. The sample table contains around 1,000,000 distinct CDR3 sequences; only one count was recorded for under 30% of them. 0.75% of the sample is in the top ten clones.

The CDR3 sequence holds 13 residues, the cysteine and phenylalanine included. Only the CDR3 DNA is retained, 39 bases long and in frame from the first base. Between the V and J ends, shortened by 5 bases and 6 bases respectively, the junction contains 11 bases. Note on this clonotype: Its antigen is still unknown. No much larger clonotype is one base removed from it; base qualities were not supplied.

Donors were approximately 42 systemically healthy Caucasian individuals from Russia aged roughly 6 to 90 years. Each donor gave 8 to 10 milliliters of peripheral blood, drawn into EDTA-treated Vacutainer tubes. Ficoll-Paque density-gradient centrifugation was used to isolate PBMCs, with at least 6.5 million per sample. Trizol reagent was used to extract total RNA from PBMCs, with at least 5.5 micrograms per sample. For every donor, an aliquot of PBMCs went through flow cytometry to measure the percentages of naive CD45RAhigh/CD27high T cells. Results and caveats for the whole study, not just this receptor: Donor CMV infection status was unknown, potentially confounding age-related changes in expanded clonotypes. Observed TCR beta diversity per million T cells fell roughly linearly with age, and a significant reduction was already apparent by age around 39. Estimates of total diversity from one million sequenced T cells were regarded as lower bounds and underestimates. The long-lived group showed more naive CD4+ T cells, fewer expanded clones and increased TCR diversity than the aged group, suggesting age selection. The percentage of naive T cells measured by flow cytometry correlated strongly with observed TCR beta diversity. Conclusive comparison of naive and antigen-experienced compartments was prevented by the profiling of bulk unsorted PBMCs.

These records were also assigned to another study, of T cells of mothers and their children. Looking at the second paper: The donors were nine systemically healthy Caucasian individuals, made up of three mothers and their six children. cDNA synthesis consumed the entire amount of extracted RNA, loaded at approximately 1.6 ug RNA in each 15 ul reaction. In the second PCR, the M1S primer introduced both the sample barcodes and 2-4 random nucleotides. More than 8 million TCR beta CDR3 reads were obtained from each mother, and about 3 million reads were obtained from each child. Thymic selection shapes the output of TCR recombination in a similar way in related and unrelated pairs, and inherited differences have a minor effect. Related mother-child pairs always showed normalized repertoire overlap that was slightly higher than in unrelated mother-child pairs, though the difference was never significant. With a sensitivity of about 100 clones per million clonotypes, no persistent microchimeric T cell clones were detected. Deep NGS was used in the study to compare the TCR beta repertoires of mothers and children and to look for features that separate related mother-child pairs from unrelated individuals. The mean age was about 37 +/- 4 years for the mothers and around 11 +/- 4 years for the children. After adapters were ligated using NEBNext reagents, the libraries underwent 100+100 nt paired-end sequencing on an Illumina HiSeq 2000. To prevent cross-contamination, the mother and child libraries were prepared a month apart and were sequenced in separate runs. Each donor had between about 450,000 and 2,100,000 distinct TCR beta clonotypes identified. Naive TCR beta clonotypes were estimated from low-frequency clonotypes matched to each donor's FACS-determined naive share, without sorting.

The clonotype comes from a girl aged 2 to 9 in good health. Material: blood. The rearrangement combines TRBV12-3 or TRBV12-4 with TRBJ2-4; the D gene assignment is ambiguous. The sequence in DNA is TGTGCCAGCAGTGACGACCGCGGAAACATTCAGTACTTC. Its protein product is CASSDDRGNIQYF.